Below, 27 T cell receptor beta chains from the same sample are listed, as sequenced in a study of shared clonotypes between healthy human individuals. Data came from immunoSEQ multiplex PCR; TCRdb stores just in-frame clones and leaves some out. This table has 1.4 million or so clones, approximately 98.5% appearing once. Sample: naive CD4+ T cells sorted from blood. Subset specified: CD45RA+ positively selected. Source of these receptors: a man aged 25-45 years in good health.

This rearrangement joins TRBV18 to TRBJ2-3; TRBD2 agrees at 12 bases. This CDR3 has 18 residues. Germline CDR1 is KGHSH and CDR2 is LQKENI. Trimming at V came to 2 bases and at J to 2 bases, leaving 8 bases not matched to a gene. This chain's CDR3 is CASSPKWTSGIHTDTQYF. The DNA of the CDR3 is TGTGCCAGCTCACCAAAATGGACTAGCGGGATACACACAGATACGCAGTATTTT.

The rearrangement links TRBV5-4 to TRBJ2-3; no clear D. Germline V lookup: CDR1 SGHNT, CDR2 YYREEE (reference sequence). The CDR3 is made up of 15 amino acids. The V and J ends lost 0 bases and 0 bases respectively, with 8 bases between them. The CDR3 DNA reads TGTGCCAGCAGCTTGGCGTTATCTAGCACAGATACGCAGTATTTT. It is translated as CASSLALSSTDTQYF.

J is TRBJ2-1 and V is TRBV11-3, with 8 bases lining up with TRBD2. Germline values: CDR1 SGHNT, CDR2 YENEEA. The CDR3 is made up of 14 amino acids. V lost 4 bases, J lost 6 bases, and 5 bases stayed unmatched. The CDR3 region is CASSWSGSTNEQFF. CDR3 nucleotide sequence: TGTGCCAGCAGCTGGAGCGGGAGCACCAATGAGCAGTTCTTC.

This clone was counted a single time. V usage is TRBV5-1 and J usage is TRBJ2-2, with D possibly TRBD1 on 6 matching bases. Germline V gives CDR1 SGHRS, CDR2 YFSETQ. The CDR3 is 14 residues long. With 0 bases removed from V and 6 bases from J, the gap between germline ends came to 9 bases. The CDR3 DNA follows: TGCGCCAGCAGCTTGGCAGGGGAAGCCGGGGAGCTGTTTTTT. This gives the protein CASSLAGEAGELFF.

This chain joins TRBV11-3 and TRBJ2-1; the match to TRBD2 covers 10 bases. CDR1 SGHNT and CDR2 YENEEA come from the germline V gene. The CDR3 spans 13 residues. The V and J ends lost 4 bases and 15 bases, in that order; junction bases with no gene match: 9. The CDR3 spells CASSSLAGGRPFF. Here the CDR3 DNA reads TGTGCCAGCAGCTCCTTAGCGGGAGGCCGCCCGTTCTTC.

V usage is TRBV28 and J usage is TRBJ2-7; 13 nucleotides match TRBD2. Germline CDR1 reads MDHEN; CDR2 reads SYDVKM. J gave up 2 bases and V 6 bases, and 4 bases lay outside the gene matches. CDR3 length equals 15 residues. The CDR3 coding sequence is TGTGCCAGCAGCTATACTAGCGGGAGGGCCTACGAGCAGTACTTC. It specifies CASSYTSGRAYEQYF.

The chain employs TRBV30 and TRBJ2-2; D is tentatively TRBD1 or TRBD2 (5 bases each). In germline, CDR1 is GTSNPN, CDR2 SVGIG (reference sequence). The CDR3 is 15 amino acids. V gave up 4 bases and J gave up 1 base, with 13 bases separating them. CDR3 amino acids: CAWTPGTLNTGELFF. The CDR3 nucleotides read TGTGCCTGGACTCCAGGGACCTTGAACACCGGGGAGCTGTTTTTT.

The chain links TRBV7-8 to TRBJ2-3, with 11 bases fitting TRBD2. The germline V gene has CDR1 SGHVS and CDR2 FQNEAQ. Germline trimming cut 3 bases from V and 12 bases from J; bases unmatched to any gene: 11. CDR3 length: 15 residues. The CDR3 spells CASSFAGTSGTSQYF. The CDR3, as DNA: TGTGCCAGCAGCTTTGCCGGGACTAGCGGCACATCACAGTATTTT.

The rearrangement uses TRBV29-1 and TRBJ2-3; no reliable D call. The germline V and J ends were trimmed by 6 bases and 0 bases, with 13 bases remaining between them. The germline gives CDR1 SQVTM, CDR2 ANQGSEA. This CDR3 comprises 14 residues. The CDR3: CSVAWSKSTDTQYF. DNA of the CDR3: TGCAGCGTCGCGTGGTCCAAGAGCACAGATACGCAGTATTTT.

The chain links TRBV6-5 to TRBJ2-1, with 8 bases aligning to TRBD1. J was trimmed by 8 bases and V by 6 bases; bases with no gene match: 12. The CDR3 totals 15 residues. The germline CDR1 and CDR2 sequences are MNHEY and SVGAGI. In DNA form, the CDR3 reads TGTGCCAGCAGCCTCCTGGGACAGGTGGGTGATGAGCAGTTCTTC. Its translation: CASSLLGQVGDEQFF.

CDR3 nucleotide sequence: TGTGCCAGCAGCTTATTCACCACGTGGGCTTTCTTT. Protein sequence: CASSLFTTWAFF. This rearrangement joins TRBV11-2 to TRBJ1-1; D unclear. V lost 2 bases and J lost 11, with 12 bases in between. Germline CDR1 and CDR2: SGHAT and FQNNGV. CDR3 length: 12 residues.

J is TRBJ2-5 and V is TRBV7-9, with D maybe TRBD2 (5 bases). There are 15 residues in the CDR3. Trimming left V 3 bases short and J 2 bases short, with 13 bases between. From germline, CDR1 is SEHNR and CDR2 FQNEAQ (reference sequence). The DNA for the CDR3 is TGTGCCAGCAGCTTTCCTAGCCTGTATCAAGAGACCCAGTACTTC. It yields the protein CASSFPSLYQETQYF.

On this clone: The sample holds other DNA sequences that translate to the same CDR3. The chain has TRBV5-6 and TRBJ1-3, with D unclear. CDR1 is SGHDT, CDR2 YYEEEE, per germline. CDR3 size: 12 residues. V dropped 2 bases and J dropped 1 base, with 1 base sitting between them. The CDR3 loop reads CASSFSGNTIYF. CDR3 DNA: TGTGCCAGCAGCTTTTCTGGAAACACCATATATTTT.

The genes are TRBV10-3 and TRBJ2-3; TRBD2 matches at 7 bases. V shed 0 bases and J 7 bases; nucleotides not matched to a gene: 16. Germline CDR1 is ENHRY and CDR2 is SYGVKD. The CDR3 totals 18 residues. The CDR3 loop is CAISESRTSFSSSYTQYF. DNA of the CDR3: TGTGCCATCAGTGAGTCCCGGACTAGTTTCTCTTCATCGTATACGCAGTATTTT.

V gene TRBV25-1 combines with J gene TRBJ2-1; 14 positions match TRBD2. Germline-derived CDR1 and CDR2 are MGHDK and SYGVNS. The CDR3 covers 15 residues. J lost 7 bases, V lost 6 bases, and 5 bases had no gene match. The CDR3 region is CASSGTSGSLNEQFF. DNA of the CDR3: TGTGCCAGCAGCGGGACTAGCGGGAGTTTGAATGAGCAGTTCTTC.

The chain recombines TRBV5-4 with TRBJ2-7; possible D gene TRBD1, 6 bases. This CDR3 has 14 amino acids. The V and J ends lost 7 bases and 3 bases respectively, with 17 bases between them. CDR1 and CDR2 from the germline V gene are SGHNT and YYREEE (reference sequence). CDR3 DNA sequence: TGTGCCAGCGGATTGAAACAGGGCCGCTACGAGCAGTACTTC. Translating it yields CASGLKQGRYEQYF. Full variable domain (outside the CDR3, taken from reference TRBV5-4 and TRBJ2-7): ETGVTQSPTHLIKTRGQQVTLRCSSQSGHNTVSWYQQALGQGPQFIFQYYREEENGRGNFPPRFSGLQFPNYSSELNVNALELDDSALYLCASGLKQGRYEQYFGPGTRLTVT.

V is TRBV12-1 and J is TRBJ2-7; the table's D call, TRBD2, was not checked against the DNA. TRBV12-1 is a pseudogene locus. The length of the CDR3 is 16 residues. This chain's CDR3 is CASSTGLAGVPYEQYF. The CDR3 bases are TGTGCCAGCAGCACAGGACTAGCGGGAGTACCCTACGAGCAGTACTTC.

V is TRBV4-1 and J is TRBJ2-3; tentatively, D is TRBD1 or TRBD2 (5 bases each). The germline V gene has CDR1 MGHRA and CDR2 YSYEKL. CDR3 length: 13 residues. The V and J ends lost 8 bases and 6 bases respectively, with 15 bases between them. The DNA of the CDR3 is TGCGCCAGCGGACTGGGGCCGCGGGATACGCAGTATTTT. It yields the protein CASGLGPRDTQYF.

The CDR3 spells CASSSAGYSYEQYF. CDR3 nucleotides: TGTGCCAGCAGTTCAGCGGGATACAGCTACGAGCAGTACTTC. The chain couples TRBV6-6 to TRBJ2-7, with 7 positions matching TRBD2. Per the germline V gene, CDR1 is MNHNY and CDR2 is SVGAGI (reference sequence). The junction had 6 bases not matched to a gene; V was cut back by 4 bases and J by 3 bases. The CDR3 is 14 residues long.

As for this clone: Other DNA sequences in this sample translate to the same CDR3. The J gene is TRBJ1-1, the V gene TRBV7-9; 8 bases align to TRBD1. This CDR3 is 14 amino acids long. J was trimmed by 1 base and V by 5 bases; bases with no gene match: 3. The germline V gene has CDR1 SEHNR and CDR2 FQNEAQ (reference sequence). The DNA of the CDR3 is TGTGCCAGCAGCAAACAGGGGGGGAACACTGAAGCTTTCTTT. Its protein is CASSKQGGNTEAFF.

The chain uses TRBV5-6 and TRBJ2-2; D gene ambiguous. The CDR3 spans 14 residues. V was pared by 6 bases and J by 2 bases, with 11 bases between. Germline-derived CDR1 and CDR2 are SGHDT and YYEEEE. The CDR3 loop reads CASTLAANTGELFF. The CDR3 nucleotides read TGTGCCAGCACTTTAGCAGCAAACACCGGGGAGCTGTTTTTT.

This clone appeared a single time. The rearrangement uses TRBV7-9 and TRBJ2-3; D possibly corresponds to TRBD1 (6 bases). CDR1 is SEHNR and CDR2 is FQNEAQ in the germline V gene (reference sequence). CDR3 length equals 15 residues. The V end was cut by 5 bases, the J end by 2 bases, with 14 bases between. Written as DNA, the CDR3 is TGTGCCAGCAGCAATACAGGGTTGGCCACAGATACGCAGTATTTT. This gives the protein CASSNTGLATDTQYF.

This clone was seen only once. The rearrangement links TRBV29-1 to TRBJ2-3; tentative D call: TRBD2 (6 bases). The CDR3 sequence is 12 residues long. Germline CDR1 and CDR2: SQVTM and ANQGSEA. V lost 5 bases and J 1 base, leaving 7 bases between the germline ends. Here the CDR3 DNA reads TGCAGCGTTTCTAGCGGCACAGATACGCAGTATTTT. This gives the protein CSVSSGTDTQYF.

The V and J genes are TRBV5-1 and TRBJ2-7; tentative D call: TRBD2 (5 bases). The CDR3 consists of 13 residues. Germline values: CDR1 SGHRS, CDR2 YFSETQ. Trimming shortened V by 9 bases and J by 2 bases, and 15 bases separated the two germline ends. CDR3 DNA: TGCGCCACCACGAGGGCCGCTACCTACGAGCAGTACTTC. Its protein is CATTRAATYEQYF.

V gene TRBV5-1 combines with J gene TRBJ1-2; D is undetermined. Trimming took 1 base from V and 6 from J, leaving 13 bases between them. CDR1 is SGHRS, CDR2 YFSETQ, per germline. The CDR3 loop spans 14 amino acids. The CDR3 loop reads CASSLRPERNGYTF. In DNA form, the CDR3 reads TGCGCCAGCAGCTTGAGGCCGGAGAGGAATGGCTACACCTTC.

V gene TRBV7-9 combines with J gene TRBJ2-2; the D is unclear. Trimming took off 5 bases at V and 6 bases at J, with 13 bases between the two ends. CDR3 length: 14 residues. The V gene's germline CDR1 is SEHNR and CDR2 FQNEAQ (reference sequence). The CDR3 is CASSITGIAGELFF. The DNA for the CDR3 is TGTGCCAGCAGCATAACGGGTATAGCCGGGGAGCTGTTTTTT.

Turning to this clone: The same CDR3 is also encoded by other DNA sequences in this sample. The chain uses TRBV7-9 and TRBJ2-7; D call uncertain. Between the trimmed V and J ends, which lost 0 bases and 4 bases, there was a span of 4 bases. The CDR3 covers 12 residues. Looked up from germline, CDR1 is SEHNR and CDR2 is FQNEAQ (reference sequence). The CDR3 sequence is CASSLARYEQYF. The CDR3 DNA reads TGTGCCAGCAGCTTAGCGCGATACGAGCAGTACTTC.